This T cell receptor beta chain was sequenced in a study of shared clonotypes between healthy human individuals (dated by TCRdb to 2020 to 2022). About the study as a whole: The cohort comprised a couple of women and three men aged 18 to 49 years. For each donor, CD4 naive and CD4 memory were each given three plates, CD8 naive was given two plates, and CD8 memory was given one plate. To estimate repertoire size and how much clonotypes are shared between individuals, the study performed deep sequencing of blood TCR repertoires from 4 to 6 healthy adults. Libraries were prepared and TCR repertoires were sequenced by different laboratories using diverse techniques, in order to increase sequencing depth and limit assay-specific biases. Leukapheresis yielded between about 0.85 and 9 billion PBMCs per donor.

Worth noting for this clone: Its recognized antigen is unknown. No base qualities exist here, and no much larger clone lies one base off it.

Counted from cysteine to phenylalanine, this CDR3 has 19 amino acids. Just CDR3 DNA is preserved here, 57 bases in frame from base 1. V and J are truncated by 0 bases and 0 bases respectively, leaving an intervening sequence of 18 bases. The germline V gene (reference sequence) specifies MNHEY as CDR1 and SMNVEV as CDR2. Findings and caveats that apply to the study as a whole: Based on pairwise subsampling, the degree of clonotype sharing among donors was expected to be affected by sequencing depth. Estimated clonotype richness was generally larger for naive than for memory subsets. When a handful of donors were compared, the shared fraction of clonotypes was 5% to 6.5% for naive CD4, around 4% for naive CD8, 2.3% for memory CD4, and 0.35% to 0.4% for memory CD8. The genetic and exposure-history diversity represented was limited by the small number of donors. Compared with non-shared clonotypes, the clonotypes found in all four sorted-subset donors had higher generation probabilities. Sampling was limited to blood, and TCR repertoires in tissue likely differ from TCR repertoires in blood. Rarefaction of sorted-subset datasets indicated incomplete sequencing despite the large sequencing depth.

Using the deep immunoSEQ assay, TCR CDR3 regions were amplified from genomic DNA by multiplex PCR. Extracted genomic DNA from each cell subset was distributed evenly across all wells of several immunoSEQ 96-well plates, and each plate was treated as a replicate. For sorted subsets, about 0.2 ug genomic DNA, equal to about 30,000 T cell genomes, was loaded into each replicate PCR. Purified libraries were measured with a Qubit 3.0 fluorometer, size-checked on a Bioanalyzer 2100, and measured again with the KAPA Library Quantification kit. Every immunoSEQ 96-well plate was sequenced on a separate single-read 150-cycle Illumina NextSeq 550 flow cell. The paper's processing steps were these. The immunoSEQ output contained only junctional sequences without quality scores, so filtering could not match that applied to full-length reads. To assign V/J genes and CDR3, sequences were annotated against IMGT germline references using PyIR, a Python wrapper for IgBLAST v1.9. Reads with weak V/J assignments (E-value above 1e-6), missing CDR3, stop codons, out-of-frame junctions, or ambiguous translated residues were removed. V3J clonotypes were defined as sequences sharing the same inferred V gene, J gene, and CDR3 amino acid sequence. The percentage overlap between two repertoires was calculated by dividing the number of shared unique clonotypes by the size of the smaller repertoire. Repertoire richness was assessed with RTK rarefaction, the Chao1 estimator, and Recon v2.1 estimates of unobserved clonotypes. For all TCRbeta clonotypes obtained by the gDNA method from several donors, generation probabilities were computed with OLGA. TCRdb provides this immuneACCESS table in a form limited to in-frame rearrangements. Some clones are lacking; in checked studies, under half of them reflect an unresolved V gene, and why the rest are absent is not known. V and J calls plus clone size are reproduced from that table; the DNA served to infer D and trimming. Recorded for this sample are about 1.5 million clones; roughly 96% of them occurred a single time. More than 0.9% of the sample belongs to the ten largest clones.

Healthy HIV-negative adults with no recently reported acute infections or vaccinations were included as donors. Every donor was a Caucasian adult living in Nashville, Tennessee, USA. CD4+ T cells were enriched by magnetic negative selection, after which naive cells were positively selected on CD45RA and the negative fraction was taken as the memory subset. Blood was obtained by leukapheresis, after which PBMCs were separated by Ficoll-Histopaque density gradient centrifugation and cryopreserved in liquid nitrogen vapor phase. Analytical flow cytometry was used to check the purity and quantity of every magnetically sorted T cell population. Genomic DNA was isolated from each sorted fraction and quantified by UV absorbance on a Nanodrop 2000c.

The sequence was collected from a man aged 25 to 40 in good health. The rearranged segments are TRBV27 and TRBJ1-5; a tentative D call is TRBD1 (6 bases match). Sequenced: naive CD4+ T cells sorted from blood. Reading the label with the study, this specimen's cell subset or site is: CD45RA+ positively selected. The encoded CDR3 is CASSLSGRGPTYSNQPQHF. The nucleotide sequence reads TGTGCCAGCAGTTTATCAGGCAGGGGCCCAACTTATAGCAATCAGCCCCAGCATTTT.